This T cell receptor (beta chain) was documented in a study of CD8 T cells in ankylosing spondylitis. Regarding the study as a whole: A TCR beta motif of seven or eight highly homologous variants appeared characteristic of ankylosing spondylitis blood.

Comments on this clonotype: Its antigen is not identified.

One entry per CDR3 protein, called by TCRdb with MiXCR from the 5' RACE reads. Altogether approximately 220,000 distinct CDR3 sequences are present, around 18% being singletons, with the ten largest covering about 44%. Germline V gene sequence: CDR1 SGHTA, CDR2 FQGTGA. This CDR3 region has 13 residues. The germline V and J ends were trimmed by 5 bases and 4 bases, with 11 bases remaining between them. Specimen: blood, either unsorted or a sorted T cell fraction (not recorded which). This TCR was sampled from a male donor with ankylosing spondylitis. V is TRBV7-3 and J is TRBJ1-1; tentatively, D is TRBD1 (5 bases). This CDR3 reads CASSAQGGTEAFF. The CDR3 nucleotides are TGTGCCAGCAGCGCTCAGGGTGGCACTGAAGCTTTCTTT.